The sequence of this T cell receptor beta chain was determined in a study of cytomegalovirus exposure and HLA in healthy donors. Study-wide results and caveats: Clonal expansion was found to be greater in HLA-associated TCR beta chains than in equally common others in a later analysis. In a later analysis, across HLA loci, associated TCR counts were highest for DRB1, lowest for HLA-C. A link between a missense DCLRE1C variant and TCR beta V- and J-gene trimming emerged from a later analysis.

This clone was seen just once. The antigen is undetermined. PCR was performed using 60 Vbeta and 13 Jbeta primers. Profiling relied on immunoSEQ multiplex PCR, and the TCRdb table lists in-frame clones only, not all of them. The sample carries 120,000 or so clones, around 84% recorded once. CDR3 length: 15 residues. The ends were cut back, 0 bases at V and 1 base at J, with 9 bases in the middle. CDR1 and CDR2 (germline): MGHRA, YSYEKL. The V and J genes are TRBV4-1 and TRBJ1-2; D ambiguous. The specimen sequenced was PBMCs. This TCR came from a man between 18 and 29 years old in good health and CMV-seronegative. In DNA, the CDR3 is TGCGCCAGCAGCCAAGACAGATCCCTTAACTATGGCTACACCTTC. Its translation: CASSQDRSLNYGYTF.